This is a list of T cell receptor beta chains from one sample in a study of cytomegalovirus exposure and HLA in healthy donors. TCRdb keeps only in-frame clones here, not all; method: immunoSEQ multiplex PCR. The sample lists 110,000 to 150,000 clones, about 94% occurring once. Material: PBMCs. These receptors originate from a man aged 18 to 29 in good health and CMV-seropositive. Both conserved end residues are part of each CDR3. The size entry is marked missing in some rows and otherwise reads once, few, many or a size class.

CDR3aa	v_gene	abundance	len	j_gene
CASSHVRGNTEAFF	TRBV4-2	-	14	TRBJ1-1
CASNSGTENQPQHF	TRBV6-6	once	14	TRBJ1-5
CASSFGGQSLYGYTF	TRBV28	-	15	TRBJ1-2
CASSQDRGTGELFF	TRBV2	-	14	TRBJ2-2
CASSYSRTGTLFF	TRBV27	once	13	TRBJ1-4
CASTLAGGPNEQFF	TRBV10-2	-	14	TRBJ2-1
CASSQDRAQYVEQFF	TRBV7-2	-	15	TRBJ2-1
CASSWTPGTSGTQYF	TRBV5-1	-	15	TRBJ2-3
CALRSISGANVLTF	TRBV30	-	14	TRBJ2-6
CASSLTGAGELFF	TRBV7-9	-	13	TRBJ2-2
CASAPFRLLASTGELFF	TRBV10-2	-	17	TRBJ2-2
CASRNSADNEQFF	TRBV5-6	-	13	TRBJ2-1
CASSLVAGTYEQYF	TRBV7-2	-	14	TRBJ2-7
CASSLGLAVETQYF	TRBV5-6	-	14	TRBJ2-5
CASRLDSSYEQYF	TRBV2	once	13	TRBJ2-7
CARVGDTGELFF	TRBV10-1	once	12	TRBJ2-2
CASWSSYNSPLHF	TRBV28	-	13	TRBJ1-6
CASSLADYTEAFF	TRBV27	-	13	TRBJ1-1
CASSQVGGGLNEQFF	TRBV14	-	15	TRBJ2-1
CASSSKTGSRSYNEQFF	TRBV11-2	-	17	TRBJ2-1
CASSPPGREGQVF	TRBV18	-	13	TRBJ2-1
CASSLVYGGTGELFF	TRBV28	-	15	TRBJ2-2
CASSSARLAGVIEQYF	TRBV7-2	-	16	TRBJ2-7
CASSHPRIAKNIQYF	TRBV9	-	15	TRBJ2-4
CASSDQREVATTGELFF	TRBV25-1	-	17	TRBJ2-2
CAWSVTRTLATYTF	TRBV30	-	14	TRBJ1-2
CASSPLRQGANTEAFF	TRBV18	-	16	TRBJ1-1
CASRGQETFSEQYF	TRBV27	-	14	TRBJ2-7
CASNPGQNNSPLHF	TRBV9	-	14	TRBJ1-6
CASRADILASEQYF	TRBV6-6	once	14	TRBJ2-7
CASSQGLAGAYEQYF	TRBV4-2	-	15	TRBJ2-7
CASSRAVGTDTQYF	TRBV11-1	-	14	TRBJ2-3
CASSLWGAGGYEQYF	TRBV5-1	-	15	TRBJ2-7
CASSEAQGVPEAFF	TRBV6-1	-	14	TRBJ1-1
CASMARTAGGEQFF	TRBV2	-	14	TRBJ2-1
CASSSPASEREGAYNEQFF	TRBV28	-	19	TRBJ2-1
CAWSFGGNYGYTF	TRBV30	-	13	TRBJ1-2
CASGDSVGNTGELFF	TRBV27	once	15	TRBJ2-2
CASRPGHFNQPQHF	TRBV19	-	14	TRBJ1-5
CASSRGGVEQYF	TRBV11-2	few	12	TRBJ2-7
CASSPNPGIQPQHF	TRBV5-8	-	14	TRBJ1-5
CASSTTRYGYTF	TRBV6-1	-	12	TRBJ1-2
CASSEGREKLFF	TRBV2	-	12	TRBJ1-4
CASSSKGRLTSTDTQYF	TRBV11-2	-	17	TRBJ2-3
CASRPLARGTDTQYF	TRBV6-1	-	15	TRBJ2-3